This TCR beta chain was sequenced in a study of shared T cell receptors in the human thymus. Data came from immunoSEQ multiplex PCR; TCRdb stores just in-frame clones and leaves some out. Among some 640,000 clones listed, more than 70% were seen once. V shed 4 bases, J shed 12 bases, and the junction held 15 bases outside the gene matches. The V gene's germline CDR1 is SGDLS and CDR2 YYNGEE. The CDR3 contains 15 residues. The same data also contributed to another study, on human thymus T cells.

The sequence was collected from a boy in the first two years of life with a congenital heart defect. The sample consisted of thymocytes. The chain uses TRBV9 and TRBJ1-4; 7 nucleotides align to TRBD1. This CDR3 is CASSKTGTVNEELFF. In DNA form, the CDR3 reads TGTGCCAGCAGCAAAACCGGGACAGTTAATGAGGAACTGTTTTTT. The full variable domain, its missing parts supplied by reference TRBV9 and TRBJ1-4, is DSGVTQTPKHLITATGQRVTLRCSPRSGDLSVYWYQQSLDQGLQFLIQYYNGEERAKGNILERFSAQQFPDLHSELNLSSLELGDSALYFCASSKTGTVNEELFFGSGTQLSVL.